These 3 T cell receptor beta chains share one sample of origin, sequenced in a study of T cell repertoires in cytomegalovirus infection. TCRdb re-called the reads through MiXCR, storing one row per CDR3 protein. The sample holds about 220,000 distinct CDR3 sequences, less than 50% seen once. No antigen has been identified for these receptors. Source: CD8+ T cells from cultured PBMCs, taken from culture after CMV antigen stimulation. All receptors come from a human donor in good health (CMV status not recorded). Some clones in this sample may be carry-over from other donors' samples.

The chain links TRBV6-6 to TRBJ1-1, with 7 positions matching TRBD1. The J segment lost 2 bases and the V segment lost 5 bases, leaving 8 bases of the junction unmatched. The CDR3 runs 15 residues. CDR1 MNHNY and CDR2 SVGAGI come from the germline V gene (reference sequence). CDR3: CASSPPTGKNTEAFF. The CDR3 DNA reads TGTGCCAGCAGTCCTCCGACAGGGAAAAACACTGAAGCTTTCTTT.

This chain links TRBV27 with TRBJ1-2; TRBD1 is a possible D gene (6 bases). The length of the CDR3 is 14 residues. The V and J ends lost 3 bases and 8 bases respectively, with 16 bases between them. Looked up from germline, CDR1 is MNHEY and CDR2 is SMNVEV (reference sequence). The chain's CDR3 is CASSFGGGEYGYTF. CDR3 nucleotide sequence: TGTGCCAGCAGTTTCGGCGGGGGCGAATACGGCTACACCTTC.

The CDR3 DNA follows: TGTGCCAGCAGCGTAGATAGGGAAAGGAACACTGAAGCTTTCTTT. It translates to CASSVDRERNTEAFF. The chain combines TRBV9 with TRBJ1-1; D remains ambiguous. This CDR3 region has 15 residues. Per the germline V gene, CDR1 is SGDLS and CDR2 is YYNGEE. V was trimmed by 0 bases and J by 1 base, leaving 10 bases between them.